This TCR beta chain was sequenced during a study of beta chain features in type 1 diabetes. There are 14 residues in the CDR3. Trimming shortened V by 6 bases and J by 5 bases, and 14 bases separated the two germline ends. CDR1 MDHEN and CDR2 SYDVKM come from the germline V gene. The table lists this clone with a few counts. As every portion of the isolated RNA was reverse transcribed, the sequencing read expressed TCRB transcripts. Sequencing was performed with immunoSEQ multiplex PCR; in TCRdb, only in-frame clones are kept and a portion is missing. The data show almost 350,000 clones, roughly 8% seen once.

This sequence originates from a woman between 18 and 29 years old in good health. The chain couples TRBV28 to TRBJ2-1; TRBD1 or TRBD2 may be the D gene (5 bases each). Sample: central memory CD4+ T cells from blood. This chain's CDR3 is CASRPWDDNNEQFF. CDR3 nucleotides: TGTGCCAGCAGACCATGGGACGACAACAATGAGCAGTTCTTC. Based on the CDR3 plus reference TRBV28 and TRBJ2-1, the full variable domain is DVKVTQSSRYLVKRTGEKVFLECVQDMDHENMFWYRQDPGLGLRLIYFSYDVKMKEKGDIPEGYSVSREKKERFSLILESASTNQTSMYLCASRPWDDNNEQFFGPGTRLTVL.